Each of the 28 T cell receptor beta chains below was sequenced from the same sample in a study of cytomegalovirus exposure and HLA in healthy donors. This table comes from immunoSEQ multiplex PCR, and its TCRdb copy is limited to in-frame clones, with some not included. This table holds tens of thousands of clones, around 96% found once. Material for sequencing was PBMCs. These receptor sequences come from a man between 18 and 29 years old in good health and CMV-seronegative.

J is TRBJ2-1 and V is TRBV6-5; TRBD2 is a possible D gene (6 bases). Trimming removed 6 bases from V and 5 bases from J, with 14 bases in between. Germline V gives CDR1 MNHEY, CDR2 SVGAGI. This CDR3 comprises 14 residues. Here the CDR3 reads CASRFRAGHNEQFF. For the CDR3, the DNA is TGTGCCAGCAGGTTTCGAGCGGGTCACAATGAGCAGTTCTTC.

V is TRBV28 and J is TRBJ2-2; 12 nucleotides line up with TRBD1. Germline V gene lookup returns CDR1 MDHEN and CDR2 SYDVKM. The CDR3 is 15 residues long. With 6 bases clipped from V and 6 bases from J, the junction kept 5 bases outside the gene matches. CDR3 protein: CASSTGQGAAGELFF. The CDR3 DNA reads TGTGCCAGCAGCACGGGACAGGGGGCGGCCGGGGAGCTGTTTTTT.

The rearrangement joins TRBV13 to TRBJ2-7; TRBD1 might be the D (6 bases). Germline V gene sequence: CDR1 PRHDT, CDR2 FYEKMQ (reference sequence). V lost 5 bases, J lost 2 bases, and 16 bases lay in between. The CDR3 totals 15 residues. The CDR3 here is CASSLFLTGTYEQYF. Here the CDR3 DNA reads TGTGCCAGCAGCCTTTTCCTCACAGGGACCTACGAGCAGTACTTC.

The rearrangement uses TRBV7-8 and TRBJ1-1; TRBD1 aligns across 8 bases. J gave up 6 bases and V 6 bases, and 6 bases lay outside the gene matches. This CDR3 has 13 amino acids. From germline, CDR1 is SGHVS and CDR2 FQNEAQ. The CDR3 DNA is TGTGCCAGCAGTCCCGGACAGGGTGCTGAAGCTTTCTTT. Its protein is CASSPGQGAEAFF.

CDR3 DNA: TGTGCCAGCAGTTATTATGACAGGGCGGTTTACGAGCAGTACTTC. Protein product: CASSYYDRAVYEQYF. The chain carries TRBV6-6 and TRBJ2-7; 7 bases are shared with TRBD1. V shed 3 bases and J 4 bases; nucleotides not matched to a gene: 9. The CDR3 totals 15 residues. CDR1 MNHNY and CDR2 SVGAGI come from the germline V gene (reference sequence).

This chain links TRBV4-1 with TRBJ2-2, with 9 bases matching TRBD1. The germline V gene encodes CDR1 MGHRA and CDR2 YSYEKL. V lost 3 bases to trimming and J lost 7 bases; unmatched junction nucleotides: 6. The CDR3 has 15 amino acids. CDR3 sequence: CASSHGQGTNGELFF. The CDR3 nucleotides read TGCGCCAGCAGCCATGGACAGGGGACGAACGGGGAGCTGTTTTTT.

V is TRBV15 and J is TRBJ1-1, with 7 bases lining up with TRBD1. The CDR3 sequence is 13 residues long. Per germline, CDR1 LNHNV and CDR2 YYDKDF (reference sequence). V lost 4 bases and J lost 6; bases outside the gene matches: 5. The CDR3 DNA follows: TGTGCCACCAGCACGAGACAGGGCCCTGAAGCTTTCTTT. This translates into CATSTRQGPEAFF.

The chain is built from TRBV4-1 and TRBJ2-2; 9 bases line up with TRBD2. The CDR3 runs 15 residues. CDR1 and CDR2 (germline): MGHRA, YSYEKL. With 0 bases clipped from V and 7 bases from J, the junction kept 3 bases outside the gene matches. The CDR3 DNA reads as TGCGCCAGCAGCCAAGATCCTAGCGGGAACGGGGAGCTGTTTTTT. Translating it yields CASSQDPSGNGELFF.

The chain uses TRBV7-9 and TRBJ2-4, with TRBD2 matching 8 bases. Trimming took 1 base from V and 9 from J; bases not matched to a gene: 11. The germline V gene has CDR1 SEHNR and CDR2 FQNEAQ (reference sequence). CDR3 length equals 16 residues. CDR3 DNA sequence: TGTGCCAGCAGCTTAGTTTCCGGGACTAGAGGTGTCATTCAGTACTTC. Its translation: CASSLVSGTRGVIQYF.

The chain is built from TRBV18 and TRBJ2-1; D call uncertain. V lost 5 bases to trimming and J lost 5 bases, with 7 bases between them. The CDR3 extends over 12 amino acids. Germline-derived CDR1 and CDR2 are KGHSH and LQKENI. The CDR3 nucleotides are TGTGCCAGCTCAAATCTAGACAATGAGCAGTTCTTC. Amino acid sequence: CASSNLDNEQFF.

This clone was detected once. This chain uses TRBV6-1 with TRBJ2-6, with a possible D match to TRBD2 (5 bases). The CDR3 has 19 residues. With 3 bases removed from V and 0 bases from J, the gap between germline ends came to 18 bases. Germline CDR1 and CDR2: MNHNS and SASEGT. The CDR3 DNA follows: TGTGCCAGCAGTGACCCTTTTAGGAGGTCTGGCTCTGGGGCCAACGTCCTGACTTTC. Its translation is CASSDPFRRSGSGANVLTF.

The J gene is TRBJ1-5, the V gene TRBV27; unclear D gene. Germline loops: CDR1 MNHEY, CDR2 SMNVEV (reference sequence). The CDR3 contains 13 residues. Between the trimmed V and J ends, which lost 6 bases and 7 bases, there was a span of 13 bases. This CDR3 is CASSPTSRQPQHF. CDR3 DNA: TGTGCCAGCAGCCCCACCTCGAGGCAGCCCCAGCATTTT.

The chain uses TRBV6-1 and TRBJ1-3, with TRBD1 as a possible D gene (5 bases). CDR3 size: 15 residues. Trimming took 4 bases from V and 1 from J, leaving 11 bases between them. Germline-derived CDR1 and CDR2 are MNHNS and SASEGT. The CDR3 bases are TGTGCCAGCAGTGGAGAACAGGCATCTGGAAACACCATATATTTT. Its translation is CASSGEQASGNTIYF.

The V gene is TRBV2, the J gene TRBJ2-3; 14 bases are a match to TRBD2. Germline CDR1 and CDR2: SNHLY and FYNNEI. This CDR3 is built from 16 residues. With 3 bases clipped from V and 3 bases from J, the junction kept 2 bases outside the gene matches. This CDR3 reads CASSDRLAGGTDTQYF. CDR3 bases: TGTGCCAGCAGTGATCGACTAGCGGGAGGGACAGATACGCAGTATTTT.

A single count supports this clone. The chain links TRBV2 to TRBJ2-1; TRBD1 agrees at 9 bases. The length of the CDR3 is 13 residues. V gave up 11 bases and J gave up 6 bases; unmatched junction bases: 8. The V gene's germline CDR1 is SNHLY and CDR2 FYNNEI. Here the CDR3 reads CAGEQGAGNEQFF. CDR3 DNA: TGTGCCGGGGAACAGGGGGCCGGCAATGAGCAGTTCTTC.

The J gene is TRBJ1-1, the V gene TRBV29-1, with D perhaps matching TRBD1 (5 bases). The CDR3 runs to 14 residues. Between the trimmed V and J ends, which lost 5 bases and 6 bases, there was a span of 19 bases. Germline assignment: CDR1 SQVTM and CDR2 ANQGSEA. The CDR3 region is CSVSPLGDPAEAFF. CDR3 sequence (DNA): TGCAGCGTTTCGCCCCTAGGGGATCCGGCTGAAGCTTTCTTT.

This clone was found a few times. In DNA, the CDR3 is TGTGCCAGCAGGGACAGGACTTATGGCTACACCTTC. Encoded protein: CASRDRTYGYTF. The V gene is TRBV2, the J gene TRBJ1-2, with 7 positions matching TRBD1. The CDR3 runs to 12 residues. V lost 6 bases, J lost 5 bases, and 3 bases stayed unmatched. Germline values: CDR1 SNHLY, CDR2 FYNNEI. Based on the CDR3 plus reference TRBV2 and TRBJ1-2, the full variable domain is EPEVTQTPSHQVTQMGQEVILRCVPISNHLYFYWYRQILGQKVEFLVSFYNNEISEKSEIFDDQFSVERPDGSNFTLKIRSTKLEDSAMYFCASRDRTYGYTFGSGTRLTVV.

J is TRBJ2-2 and V is TRBV5-4; 12 nucleotides align to TRBD2. Germline assignment: CDR1 SGHNT and CDR2 YYREEE (reference sequence). The CDR3 has 19 residues. The V segment lost 3 bases and the J segment 6 bases; nucleotides outside the gene matches: 15. The CDR3 sequence: CASSSSSGRAVGNPGELFF. As DNA, the CDR3 is TGTGCCAGCAGCTCCTCTAGCGGGAGGGCCGTAGGTAATCCCGGGGAGCTGTTTTTT. The full variable domain, completed using reference TRBV5-4 and TRBJ2-2, is ETGVTQSPTHLIKTRGQQVTLRCSSQSGHNTVSWYQQALGQGPQFIFQYYREEENGRGNFPPRFSGLQFPNYSSELNVNALELDDSALYLCASSSSSGRAVGNPGELFFGEGSRLTVL.

This rearrangement joins TRBV11-2 to TRBJ2-7; 8 bases are a match to TRBD1. The CDR3 is 14 residues long. Germline V gives CDR1 SGHAT, CDR2 FQNNGV. Germline trimming cut 2 bases from V and 3 bases from J; bases unmatched to any gene: 3. The CDR3 bases are TGTGCCAGCAGCTTATTGACAGGGGTCTACGAGCAGTACTTC. Translated, it gives CASSLLTGVYEQYF.

The gene calls are TRBV25-1 and TRBJ1-4; 7 bases match TRBD1. CDR3 length: 15 amino acids. CDR1 and CDR2 (germline): MGHDK, SYGVNS. J gave up 7 bases and V 7 bases, and 12 bases lay outside the gene matches. CDR3 sequence: CASKTGVDLGEKLFF. CDR3 sequence (DNA): TGTGCCAGCAAAACAGGGGTAGACTTGGGTGAAAAACTGTTTTTT.

This clone was detected only once. The chain employs TRBV28 and TRBJ2-7, with a weak D call TRBD1 (8 bases). The CDR3 totals 15 residues. Germline V CDR1 and CDR2: MDHEN, SYDVKM. Trimming pared 2 bases from V and 3 bases from J, leaving 14 bases between. For the CDR3, the DNA is TGTGCCAGCAGTTTACAACAGGGGGGGAACTACGAGCAGTACTTC. Its translation is CASSLQQGGNYEQYF.

This chain connects TRBV11-2 to TRBJ2-1; 8 bases map to TRBD2. With 0 bases clipped from V and 2 bases from J, the junction kept 6 bases outside the gene matches. Germline CDR1 and CDR2: SGHAT and FQNNGV. This CDR3 region has 17 residues. CDR3 residues: CASSLEAGVSPYNEQFF. CDR3 DNA sequence: TGTGCCAGCAGCTTAGAAGCGGGAGTTAGCCCCTACAATGAGCAGTTCTTC.

This clone was seen a few times. Other DNA sequences in the same sample also yield this CDR3. The V call is TRBV18, the J call TRBJ2-1; 7 nucleotides match TRBD2. The CDR3 totals 14 residues. The junction had 5 bases not matched to a gene; V was cut back by 0 bases and J by 9 bases. Germline CDR1 KGHSH, CDR2 LQKENI. CDR3: CASSPPTSVGEQFF. The CDR3 DNA reads as TGTGCCAGCTCACCACCTACTAGCGTTGGTGAGCAGTTCTTC.

V gene TRBV5-1 combines with J gene TRBJ2-5; D not certain. Germline CDR1 and CDR2: SGHRS and YFSETQ. This CDR3 is built from 14 residues. Trimming shortened V by 0 bases and J by 5 bases, and 11 bases separated the two germline ends. CDR3 sequence: CASSLGAGPETQYF. In DNA form, the CDR3 reads TGCGCCAGCAGCTTGGGGGCAGGTCCCGAGACCCAGTACTTC.

V is TRBV5-1 and J is TRBJ1-2, with 7 bases aligning to TRBD1. The CDR3 has 16 amino acids. CDR1 is SGHRS and CDR2 is YFSETQ in the germline V gene. Trimming at V came to 2 bases and at J to 8 bases, leaving 15 bases not matched to a gene. The CDR3 region has the DNA TGCGCCAGCAGCTTCCCGCCGGGACAGCTCTACCGGGGCTACACCTTC. It encodes CASSFPPGQLYRGYTF.

V usage is TRBV27 and J usage is TRBJ2-3, with no clear D. The V end lost 5 bases, the J end lost 6 bases, and 9 bases lay between the germline ends. This CDR3 is built from 12 residues. CDR1 is MNHEY, CDR2 SMNVEV, per germline (reference sequence). CDR3 in amino acids: CASSGREDTQYF. The DNA for the CDR3 is TGTGCCAGCAGTGGGCGTGAGGATACGCAGTATTTT.

This clone was counted once. The V and J genes are TRBV6-5 and TRBJ2-7; perhaps TRBD1 as D (5 bases). CDR1 is MNHEY and CDR2 is SVGAGI in the germline V gene. This CDR3 comprises 12 residues. The V gene lost 9 bases and the J gene lost 4 bases, with 13 bases spanning the gap. DNA for the CDR3: TGTGCCAGTTCAAGGGGTGGTTACGAGCAGTACTTC. This gives the protein CASSRGGYEQYF.

V is TRBV6-1 and J is TRBJ2-7; the D gene is possibly TRBD2 (7 bases). The germline gives CDR1 MNHNS, CDR2 SASEGT. CDR3 size: 16 residues. V was trimmed by 3 bases and J by 3 bases, leaving 18 bases between them. CDR3 nucleotide sequence: TGTGCCAGCAGTGAGGGAGGGGGGGAAGGCTTCTACGAGCAGTACTTC. Translating it yields CASSEGGGEGFYEQYF.